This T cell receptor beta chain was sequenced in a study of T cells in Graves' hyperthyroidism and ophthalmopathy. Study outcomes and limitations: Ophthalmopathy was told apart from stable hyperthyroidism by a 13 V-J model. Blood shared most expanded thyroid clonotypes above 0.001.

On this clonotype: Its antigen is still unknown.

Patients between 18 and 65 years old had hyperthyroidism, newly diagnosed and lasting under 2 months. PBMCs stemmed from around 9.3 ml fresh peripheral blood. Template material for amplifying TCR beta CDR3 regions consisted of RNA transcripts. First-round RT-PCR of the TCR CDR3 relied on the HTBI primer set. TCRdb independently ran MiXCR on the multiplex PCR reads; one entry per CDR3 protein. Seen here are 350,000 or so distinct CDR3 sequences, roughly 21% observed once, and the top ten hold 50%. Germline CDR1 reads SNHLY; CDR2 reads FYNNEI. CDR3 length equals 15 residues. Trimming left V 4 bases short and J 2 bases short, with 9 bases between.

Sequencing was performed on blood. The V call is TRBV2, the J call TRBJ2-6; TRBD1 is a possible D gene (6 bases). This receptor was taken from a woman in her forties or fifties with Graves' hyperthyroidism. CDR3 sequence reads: CASSGNRAGANVLTF. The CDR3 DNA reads TGTGCCAGCAGTGGGAACAGGGCTGGGGCCAACGTCCTGACTTTC.